These T cell receptor beta chains were read from a single sample in a study of blood T cells in healthy people across ages. TCRdb reprocessed the 5' RACE reads via MiXCR and lists one record per CDR3 protein. The table records about a million distinct CDR3 sequences, about 48% of them present only once. Sequencing was done on a sample of blood. The receptors stem from a man aged 25 to 45 in good health. The CDR3 runs from the conserved cysteine through the conserved F or W. A D gene is named only where the DNA matches it firmly. The size field is filled for only some rows; it gives once, few, many or a size class.

. TRBJ1-2 . TRBV3-1 TGTGCCAGCAGCAAAGAACTCCTCTTCGCCCGTAGGCAGGTCTACACCTTC CASSKELLFARRQVYTF
. TRBJ1-5 . TRBV28 TGTGCCAGCAGTCCGCCTCGGGGGGTTGGCAATCAGCCCCAGCATTTT CASSPPRGVGNQPQHF
. TRBJ1-6 . TRBV10-3 TGTGCCATCAGTGAGTCGGACGGAGATTCACCCCTCCACTTT CAISESDGDSPLHF
. TRBJ2-3 few TRBV4-1 TGCGCCAGCAGCCAGACAGGTCAAAGATCAGATACGCAGTATTTT CASSQTGQRSDTQYF
TRBD1 TRBJ1-6 . TRBV30 TGTGCTCAAAAACTTGAACAGGGGCATCCACCCCTCCACTTT CAQKLEQGHPPLHF
TRBD2 TRBJ2-1 few TRBV4-1 TGCGCCAGCAGCCAAGATCCTAGCGGGGGGTACAATGAGCAGTTCTTC CASSQDPSGGYNEQFF
. TRBJ2-7 few TRBV9 TGTGCCAGCTTTAGGGGTCACGAGCAGTACTTC CASFRGHEQYF
. TRBJ1-1 . TRBV3-1 TGTGCCAGCAGCCAAGGGGCGGGGGCCACTGAAGCTTTCTTT CASSQGAGATEAFF
TRBD1 TRBJ2-1 many TRBV7-9 TGTGCCAGCAGCTTAATGGGGACAGGGGTGAATGAGCAGTTCTTC CASSLMGTGVNEQFF
. TRBJ2-7 . TRBV6-5 TGTGCCAGCAGTTACTCGGGGGTCAGATCGTCCTACGAGCAGTACTTC CASSYSGVRSSYEQYF
TRBD2 TRBJ2-3 few TRBV6-2/TRBV6-3 TGTGCCAGCAGTCGGCAGACTAGCGGGGGCACAGATACGCAGTATTTT CASSRQTSGGTDTQYF
. TRBJ2-7 . TRBV7-2 TGTGCCAGCAGCTTAGTCAGGGTAAATGAGCAGTACTTC CASSLVRVNEQYF
. TRBJ2-7 . TRBV27 TGTGCCAGCAGTTTCCGCCAGGGGAGGTGGGAGCAGTACTTC CASSFRQGRWEQYF
. TRBJ2-5 . TRBV12-3/TRBV12-4 TGTGCCAGCAGTTTACGGGGCAGGGATTTGGAGCAGTACTTC CASSLRGRDLEQYF
TRBD2 TRBJ2-5 . TRBV7-2 TGTGCCAGCAGCCCCCTAGCGGGGGGGCTTGAGACCCAGTACTTC CASSPLAGGLETQYF
. TRBJ1-2 . TRBV12-3/TRBV12-4 TGTGCCGGCAGTTACCAGGGGTATGGCTACACCTTC CAGSYQGYGYTF
. TRBJ2-4 few TRBV3-1 TGTGCCAGCAGCCAAGGGACCCCGGACTCCAAAAACATTCAGTACTTC CASSQGTPDSKNIQYF
. TRBJ2-7 few TRBV5-1 TGCGCCAGCAGCCCGGGACGGGAAACCTACGAGCAGTACTTC CASSPGRETYEQYF
. TRBJ1-1 few TRBV27 TGTGCCAGCAGTTTAGCAGCCAGTGGTGAAGCTTTCTTT CASSLAASGEAFF
. TRBJ2-7 many TRBV9 TGTGCCAGCAGCGAGGCCCCCAGTTGGTCCTACGAGCAGTACTTC CASSEAPSWSYEQYF
TRBD2 TRBJ2-7 . TRBV4-1 TGCGCCAGCAGCCAATCCTCTAGCGGGGGCTCCTACGAGCAGTACTTC CASSQSSSGGSYEQYF
. TRBJ1-5 . TRBV6-1 TGTGCCAGCCAGGGTGGGCAGGGGAAAGGGATTACCTATCAGCCCCAGCATTTT CASQGGQGKGITYQPQHF
. TRBJ2-4 . TRBV28 TGTGCCAGCAGTACCTTACTTATAGCCAAAAACATTCAGTACTTC CASSTLLIAKNIQYF
. TRBJ2-1 . TRBV7-2 TGTGCCAGCAGCCCGCGGGGTTTCTCCTACAATGAGCAGTTCTTC CASSPRGFSYNEQFF
TRBD1 TRBJ1-2 few TRBV27 TGTGCCAGCAGTCCCCTTGGACAGGGACGCGGTGGCTACACCTTC CASSPLGQGRGGYTF
TRBD1 TRBJ2-1 . TRBV24-1 TGTGCCACCAGTGTTCTCACGGGGACAGGGGGCAATGAGCAGTTCTTC CATSVLTGTGGNEQFF
. TRBJ2-3 . TRBV29-1 TGCAGCGTTAATGTGCAGGGTGGGACAGATACGCAGTATTTT CSVNVQGGTDTQYF
TRBD2 TRBJ2-2 . TRBV6-2/TRBV6-3 TGTGCCAGCAGTTACCCCCTAGCGGGGGGCGTGAACACCGGGGAGCTGTTTTTT CASSYPLAGGVNTGELFF
. TRBJ2-3 . TRBV29-1 TGCAGCGTCCGCGACAGGTCTAGCACAGATACGCAGTATTTT CSVRDRSSTDTQYF
TRBD1 TRBJ2-4 few TRBV10-3 TGTGCCATCAGTGATAGACAGGGACGCAAAAACATTCAGTACTTC CAISDRQGRKNIQYF
. TRBJ2-3 . TRBV9 TGTGCCAGCAGCGTAGAACGCCGGGCGGTAGATACGCAGTATTTT CASSVERRAVDTQYF
TRBD1 TRBJ2-7 . TRBV4-1 TGCGCCAGCAGCCAAGAGGAAACAGGGGCCTACGAGCAGTACTTC CASSQEETGAYEQYF
. TRBJ1-5 . TRBV5-1 TGCGCCAGCAGCGTTCGGACAGTTAGCAATCAGCCCCAGCATTTT CASSVRTVSNQPQHF
. TRBJ2-5 . TRBV2 TGTGCCAGCAGGGGGGACGGACTATCTAAAGAGACCCAGTACTTC CASRGDGLSKETQYF
TRBD2 TRBJ2-7 . TRBV5-1 TGCGCCAGCAGCACGACTAGCGGCCGATCCTACGAGCAGTACTTC CASSTTSGRSYEQYF
TRBD2 TRBJ2-3 . TRBV28 TGTGCCAGCAGGTCTAGCGGGAGTAGGAATACGCAGTATTTT CASRSSGSRNTQYF
. TRBJ1-5 . TRBV4-1 TGCGCCAGCAGCCACACTCCGGGACGGACCAATCAGCCCCAGCATTTT CASSHTPGRTNQPQHF
. TRBJ2-7 . TRBV18 TGTGCCAGCTCACAGCGACAGGCAACCTACGAGCAGTACTTC CASSQRQATYEQYF
TRBD1 TRBJ2-7 few TRBV6-5 TGTGCCAGCAGTTACCGGACAGGGCGAGGCTACGAGCAGTACTTC CASSYRTGRGYEQYF
. TRBJ1-4 . TRBV6-1 TGTGCCAGCAGTGAAGATGGGTATGAAAAACTGTTTTTT CASSEDGYEKLFF
TRBD2 TRBJ2-3 . TRBV7-3 TGTGCCAGCAGCCCAGGGGGTAGCGGGGGGGCTAGCACAGATACGCAGTATTTT CASSPGGSGGASTDTQYF
. TRBJ2-7 few TRBV4-2 TGTGCCAGCAGCCAAGTTGGCGGAAAGTACGAGCAGTACTTC CASSQVGGKYEQYF
. TRBJ1-1 . TRBV5-6 TGTGCCCGCAGCTTCTCAGGGGCGAACACTGAAGCTTTCTTT CARSFSGANTEAFF
. TRBJ2-3 . TRBV3-1 TGTGCCAGCAGCCACAGGGAAGAGAACACAGATACGCAGTATTTT CASSHREENTDTQYF
. TRBJ1-2 few TRBV7-2 TGTGCCAGCAGTCGAGGGCAGGAAAACTATGGCTACACCTTC CASSRGQENYGYTF
. TRBJ2-5 few TRBV9 TGTGCCAGCAGCGTAGGTCCTAGCGCGGGGGCCGCCATCGAGACCCAGTACTTC CASSVGPSAGAAIETQYF
. TRBJ1-5 . TRBV7-6 TGTGCCAGCAGCTTAGGGGCAGCCGCCGGCAATCAGCCCCAGCATTTT CASSLGAAAGNQPQHF
. TRBJ2-1 . TRBV28 TGTGCCAGCACCCTGGGGGGCTCCTACAATGAGCAGTTCTTC CASTLGGSYNEQFF
. TRBJ2-3 few TRBV29-1 TGCAGCGTTCAGGCAGGGAGCACAGATACGCAGTATTTT CSVQAGSTDTQYF
. TRBJ1-4 . TRBV7-9 TGTGCCAGCAGCTCGGACGGGTGGGAAAAACTGTTTTTT CASSSDGWEKLFF
TRBD1 TRBJ2-3 few TRBV7-9 TGTGCCAGCGTTTCGGGACAGATCACAGATACGCAGTATTTT CASVSGQITDTQYF
. TRBJ2-7 . TRBV30 TGTGCCTGGAGTGGTAGTAGCGACGAGCAGTACTTC CAWSGSSDEQYF